Following are 12 T cell receptor beta chains from one sample sequenced in a study of metastatic and nonmetastatic thyroid tumors. Thyroid surgery was preceded by no treatment in any patient. TCRdb re-clonotyped the PCR reads through MiXCR. This sample has 20,000 or so clones, with around 30% found just once. The material sequenced was tumor tissue. The receptors stem from a female donor with papillary thyroid cancer or a benign thyroid nodule (not recorded which). Some clones in this sample may be carry-over from other donors' samples.

This clone was counted a few times. The chain links TRBV11-1 to TRBJ2-1, with 9 nucleotides matching TRBD2. The germline V gene has CDR1 SGHAT and CDR2 FQDESV (reference sequence). Unmatched junction bases numbered 14, after V lost 2 bases and J lost 12 bases. The CDR3 loop spans 16 amino acids. CDR3 bases: TGTGCCAGCAGCTTATGGGCTAGCGGGATGGCCTGTGGGCAGTTCTTC. It yields the protein CASSLWASGMACGQFF.

The chain recombines TRBV20-1 with TRBJ2-1; possibly TRBD2 for D (6 bases). V was trimmed by 0 bases and J by 1 base, leaving 13 bases between them. CDR1 and CDR2 (germline): DFQATT, SNEGSKA (reference sequence). CDR3 length equals 16 residues. For the CDR3, the DNA is TGCAGTGCTAGAGATTTCCGGGCGGGGTCCTACAATGAGCAGTTCTTC. Translated: CSARDFRAGSYNEQFF.

This clone was seen repeatedly, ten times or more. An end of the junction does not agree with germline; a read error may underlie this. This rearrangement joins TRBV6-1 to TRBJ2-6, with D perhaps assigned TRBD1 or TRBD2 (5 bases each). The CDR3 spans 16 residues. Germline-derived CDR1 and CDR2 are MNHNS and SASEGT. Here the CDR3 reads CASRPPQGHGANILTF. CDR3 bases: TGTGCCAGCAGACCACCCCAAGGCCACGGGGCCAACATCCTGACTTTC.

In its sample, this clone was seen many times. The CDR3 DNA sequence: TGTGCCAGCAGCTTAGGGCTAGCAGCCTACGAGCAGTACTTC. Amino acid sequence: CASSLGLAAYEQYF. The rearrangement joins TRBV7-8 to TRBJ2-7; D may be TRBD2 (5 bases). CDR3 length: 14 residues. Trimming left V 1 base short and J 2 bases short, with 9 bases between. Germline CDR1 is SGHVS and CDR2 is FQNEAQ.

The gene calls are TRBV4-2 and TRBJ2-7; D possibly matches TRBD1 or TRBD2 (5 bases each). V was cut by 0 bases and J by 2 bases, with 17 bases left in between. Germline assignment: CDR1 LGHNA and CDR2 YNFKEQ. CDR3 length: 17 residues. CDR3 sequence: CASSQDSGSGAAYEQYF. The CDR3 nucleotides read TGTGCCAGCAGCCAAGATTCGGGGTCCGGGGCCGCCTACGAGCAGTACTTC.

This clone counts as medium-sized (0.01 to 0.1%). The chain links TRBV19 to TRBJ2-2; TRBD2 might be the D (5 bases). This CDR3 is built from 15 residues. Germline CDR1 and CDR2: LNHDA and SQIVND (reference sequence). V was pared by 7 bases and J by 4 bases, with 16 bases between. The DNA of the CDR3 is TGTGCCAGTACCCCCCCGGGGTCGAGCACCGGGGAGCTGTTTTTT. It translates to CASTPPGSSTGELFF.

This clone was observed a handful of times. V and J are TRBV6-1 and TRBJ2-3; a weak D match, TRBD2 (5 bases). Germline lookup yields CDR1 MNHNS and CDR2 SASEGT. V gave up 3 bases and J gave up 6 bases, with 13 bases separating them. This CDR3 is 14 amino acids long. CDR3 in DNA: TGTGCCAGCAGTGATGTATCGGGGTCGGATACGCAGTATTTT. Its translation is CASSDVSGSDTQYF.

By sample share, this clone is medium-sized. J is TRBJ1-5 and V is TRBV28, with a possible D match to TRBD1 (6 bases). The V gene lost 5 bases and the J gene lost 1 base, with 12 bases spanning the gap. Germline V gene sequence: CDR1 MDHEN, CDR2 SYDVKM. The CDR3 extends over 15 amino acids. CDR3 loop: CASSKSGHSNQPQHF. DNA of the CDR3: TGTGCCAGCAGTAAATCGGGACACAGCAATCAGCCCCAGCATTTT. Full variable domain (missing parts from reference TRBV28 and TRBJ1-5): DVKVTQSSRYLVKRTGEKVFLECVQDMDHENMFWYRQDPGLGLRLIYFSYDVKMKEKGDIPEGYSVSREKKERFSLILESASTNQTSMYLCASSKSGHSNQPQHFGDGTRLSIL.

This clone was seen repeatedly, ten times or more. The genes are TRBV6-5 and TRBJ2-1, with 13 bases that match TRBD2. Germline V gene sequence: CDR1 MNHEY, CDR2 SVGAGI. V trimming: 0 bases; J trimming: 8 bases; junction bases outside the gene matches: 4. CDR3 length equals 16 residues. The CDR3 coding sequence is TGTGCCAGCAGTTACTCACTAGCGGGAGGGCAGGATGAGCAGTTCTTC. Its translation is CASSYSLAGGQDEQFF.

This clone has only a few counts. This chain connects TRBV7-9 to TRBJ1-3; D gene unclear. V was trimmed by 4 bases and J by 9 bases, leaving 7 bases between them. Germline V CDR1 and CDR2: SEHNR, FQNEAQ (reference sequence). CDR3 length equals 11 residues. CDR3 sequence (DNA): TGTGCCAGCAGCTCCCTTGGCACCATATATTTT. Residues: CASSSLGTIYF.

This clone was recorded many times. The chain employs TRBV7-2 and TRBJ1-2, with D perhaps matching TRBD1 (6 bases). The germline V gene encodes CDR1 SGHTA and CDR2 FQGNSA. Trimming left V 8 bases short and J 2 bases short, with 12 bases between. The CDR3 is 13 amino acids. This CDR3 is CASSGQLNYGYTF. The CDR3 DNA is TGTGCCAGCTCCGGACAGCTCAACTATGGCTACACCTTC.

The chain links TRBV20-1 to TRBJ2-3; TRBD1 is a possible D gene (7 bases). The CDR3 has 15 amino acids. Germline-derived CDR1 and CDR2 are DFQATT and SNEGSKA (reference sequence). V dropped 8 bases and J dropped 2 bases, with 20 bases sitting between them. CDR3 protein: CSLEGQGGITDTQYF. The CDR3 DNA reads as TGCAGTCTAGAGGGGCAGGGGGGAATCACAGATACGCAGTATTTT.